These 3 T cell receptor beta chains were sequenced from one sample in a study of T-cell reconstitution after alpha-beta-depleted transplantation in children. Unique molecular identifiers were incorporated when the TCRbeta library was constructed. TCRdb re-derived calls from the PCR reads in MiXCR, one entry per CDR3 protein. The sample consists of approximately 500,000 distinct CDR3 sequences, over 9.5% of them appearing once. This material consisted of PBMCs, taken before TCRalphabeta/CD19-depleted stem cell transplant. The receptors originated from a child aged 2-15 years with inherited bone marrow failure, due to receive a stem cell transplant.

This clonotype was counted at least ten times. CDR3 region: CASSFRRGFDNEQFF. The CDR3 DNA follows: TGTGCCAGCAGTTTCCGCAGGGGATTTGACAATGAGCAGTTCTTC. The chain has TRBV27 and TRBJ2-1; perhaps TRBD1 as D (6 bases). Germline V lookup: CDR1 MNHEY, CDR2 SMNVEV (reference sequence). This CDR3 region has 15 residues. The V end lost 3 bases, the J end lost 5 bases, and 14 bases lay between the germline ends.

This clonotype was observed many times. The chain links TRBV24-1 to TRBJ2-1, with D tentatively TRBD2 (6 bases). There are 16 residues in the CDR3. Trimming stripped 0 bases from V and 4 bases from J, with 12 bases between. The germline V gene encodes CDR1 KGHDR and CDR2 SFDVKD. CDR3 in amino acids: CATSDLRDSGYNEQFF. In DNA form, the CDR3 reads TGTGCCACCAGTGATTTGAGGGACTCTGGGTACAATGAGCAGTTCTTC.

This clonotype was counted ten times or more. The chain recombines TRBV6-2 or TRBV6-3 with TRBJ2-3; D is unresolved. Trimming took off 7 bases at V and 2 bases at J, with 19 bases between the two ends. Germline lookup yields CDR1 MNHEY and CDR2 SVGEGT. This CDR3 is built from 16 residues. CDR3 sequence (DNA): TGTGCCAGCACCTTCGCAAGGACCATAACCACAGATACGCAGTATTTT. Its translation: CASTFARTITTDTQYF.